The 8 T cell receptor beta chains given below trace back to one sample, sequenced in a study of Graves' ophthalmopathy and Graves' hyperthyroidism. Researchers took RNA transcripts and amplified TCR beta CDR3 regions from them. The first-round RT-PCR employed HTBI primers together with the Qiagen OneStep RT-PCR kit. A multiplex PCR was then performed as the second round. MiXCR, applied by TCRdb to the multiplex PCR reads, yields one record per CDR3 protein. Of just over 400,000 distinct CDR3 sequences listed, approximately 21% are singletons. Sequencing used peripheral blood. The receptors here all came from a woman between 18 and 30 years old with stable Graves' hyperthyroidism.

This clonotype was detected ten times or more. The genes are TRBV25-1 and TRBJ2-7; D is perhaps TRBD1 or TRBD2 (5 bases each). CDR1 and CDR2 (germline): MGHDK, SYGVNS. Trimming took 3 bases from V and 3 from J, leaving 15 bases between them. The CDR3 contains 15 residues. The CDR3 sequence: CASSEGPRKNYEQYF. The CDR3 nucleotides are TGTGCCAGCAGTGAGGGACCCAGAAAAAACTACGAGCAGTACTTC.

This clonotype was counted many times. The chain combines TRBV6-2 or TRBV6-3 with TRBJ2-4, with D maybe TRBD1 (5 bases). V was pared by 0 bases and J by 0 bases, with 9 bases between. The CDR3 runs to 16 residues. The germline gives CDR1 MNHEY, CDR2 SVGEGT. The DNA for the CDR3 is TGTGCCAGCAGTTACTCAGGCAGGGCAGCCAAAAACATTCAGTACTTC. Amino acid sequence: CASSYSGRAAKNIQYF.

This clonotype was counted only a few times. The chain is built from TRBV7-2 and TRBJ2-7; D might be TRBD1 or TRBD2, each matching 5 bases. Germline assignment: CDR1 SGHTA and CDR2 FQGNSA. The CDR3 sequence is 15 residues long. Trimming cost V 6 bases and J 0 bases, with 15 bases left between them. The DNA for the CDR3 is TGTGCCAGCAGTAACGGGACGGTTAGCTCCTACGAGCAGTACTTC. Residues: CASSNGTVSSYEQYF.

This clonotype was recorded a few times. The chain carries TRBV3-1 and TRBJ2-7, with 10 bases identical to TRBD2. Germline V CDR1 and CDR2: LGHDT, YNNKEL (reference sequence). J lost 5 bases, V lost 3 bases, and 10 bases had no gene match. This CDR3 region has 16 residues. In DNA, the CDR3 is TGTGCCAGCAGCCAGGTTAGCGGGAGGACTTCGAACGAGCAGTACTTC. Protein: CASSQVSGRTSNEQYF.

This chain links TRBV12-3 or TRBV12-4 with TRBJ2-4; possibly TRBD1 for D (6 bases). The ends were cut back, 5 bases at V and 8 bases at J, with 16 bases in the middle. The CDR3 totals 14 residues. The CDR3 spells CASSNRGRGDIQYF. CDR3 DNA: TGTGCCAGCAGTAATCGGGGCAGGGGAGACATTCAGTACTTC.

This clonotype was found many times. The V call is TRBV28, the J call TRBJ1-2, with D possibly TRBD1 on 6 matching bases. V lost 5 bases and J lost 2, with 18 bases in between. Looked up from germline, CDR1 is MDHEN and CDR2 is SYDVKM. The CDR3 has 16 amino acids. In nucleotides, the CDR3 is TGTGCCAGCAGTCAGACAGGCAAATTTATAAACTATGGCTACACCTTC. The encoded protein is CASSQTGKFINYGYTF.

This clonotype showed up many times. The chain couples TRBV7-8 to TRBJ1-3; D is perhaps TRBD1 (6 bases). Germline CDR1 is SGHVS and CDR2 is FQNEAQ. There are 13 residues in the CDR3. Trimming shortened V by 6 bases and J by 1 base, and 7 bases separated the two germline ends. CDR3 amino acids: CASRGGSGNTIYF. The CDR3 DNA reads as TGTGCCAGCAGAGGGGGGTCTGGAAACACCATATATTTT.

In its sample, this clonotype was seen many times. The CDR3 sequence: CSASHGLAGVHTGELFF. The DNA for the CDR3 is TGCAGTGCTAGTCATGGTCTAGCGGGAGTTCACACCGGGGAGCTGTTTTTT. This chain connects TRBV20-1 to TRBJ2-2, with 10 positions matching TRBD2. Germline V lookup: CDR1 DFQATT, CDR2 SNEGSKA (reference sequence). The CDR3 contains 17 residues. V trimming: 3 bases; J trimming: 3 bases; junction bases outside the gene matches: 10.